This is a list of T cell receptor beta chains from one sample in a study of blood T cell repertoires in COVID-19. The protocol was immunoSEQ multiplex PCR, while the TCRdb copy is restricted to in-frame clones and leaves out a portion. The data contain roughly 200,000 clones, 88% of them singletons. Sequenced sample: peripheral blood. Receptor source: a man aged 50-59 years with COVID-19, enrolled during active disease. The CDR3 runs from the conserved cysteine through the conserved F or W. The order of the fields is J gene, clone size, V gene, D gene, CDR3 DNA, CDR3 protein. D genes are given only for firm matches. Not all rows give a size; the values are once, few, many and, for expanded clones, a class.

>TRBJ1-5|-|TRBV27|-
TGTGCCAGCAGTTTATCGGGCCTTCAGGGTCTTCCTCAGCCCCAGCATTTT
CASSLSGLQGLPQPQHF
>TRBJ1-1|-|TRBV6-1|TRBD1
TGTGCCAGCAGTGAACCCGGGACAGGGGGCACTGAAGCTTTCTTT
CASSEPGTGGTEAFF
>TRBJ2-7|-|TRBV30|-
TGTGCCTGGAGTGTACAAGAGGGTTTCTACGAGCAGTACTTC
CAWSVQEGFYEQYF
>TRBJ2-1|-|TRBV19|TRBD1
TGTGCCAGTAGTCCACGTCCGGGACAGGGGGTCCGGAATGAGCAGTTCTTC
CASSPRPGQGVRNEQFF
>TRBJ2-5|-|TRBV10-3|-
TGTGCCATCAGTGAGTCGATTACGGCGGGGCCAGAGCAGTACTTC
CAISESITAGPEQYF
>TRBJ2-7|-|TRBV27|TRBD1
TGTGCCAGCAACACTGCAGGGGGCGAGCAGTACTTC
CASNTAGGEQYF
>TRBJ1-2|-|TRBV3-1/TRBV3-2|TRBD1
TGTGCCAGCAGCCAAGATCAGGGGGACTATGGCTACACCTTC
CASSQDQGDYGYTF
>TRBJ2-7|-|TRBV6-2/TRBV6-3|TRBD1
TGTGCCAGCAGTTACTCGGGACAGAGGCTTGGCTACGAGCAGTACTTC
CASSYSGQRLGYEQYF
>TRBJ2-3|once|TRBV29-1|TRBD1
TGCAGCGTTGACCAGGGGGCCGGGACAGATACGCAGTATTTT
CSVDQGAGTDTQYF
>TRBJ1-2|-|TRBV5-4|TRBD1
TGTGCCAGCAGCTCGGGACAGGGAGGCTATGGCTACACCTTC
CASSSGQGGYGYTF
>TRBJ1-4|-|TRBV7-6|TRBD1
TGTGCCAGCAGCTCGACAGGGTATGAAAAACTGTTTTTT
CASSSTGYEKLFF
>TRBJ2-1|-|TRBV2|TRBD2
TGTGCCAGCAGAGCCGGACTAGCGGGGTACAATGAGCAGTTCTTC
CASRAGLAGYNEQFF
>TRBJ2-6|-|TRBV6-6|-
TGTGCCAGCAGTAACCCACAGGGTGCTGGGGCCAACGTCCTGACTTTC
CASSNPQGAGANVLTF
>TRBJ1-4|-|TRBV3-1/TRBV3-2|TRBD1
TGTGCCAGCAGCCAAGGAGCGGGACAGGGGTTTGAAAAACTGTTTTTT
CASSQGAGQGFEKLFF
>TRBJ1-4|-|TRBV3-1/TRBV3-2|-
TGTGCCAGCAGCCAAGGGCCTAATGAAAAACTGTTTTTT
CASSQGPNEKLFF
>TRBJ1-1|-|TRBV6-4|TRBD1
TGTGCCAGCACTGTACAGGGGATGAACACTGAAGCTTTCTTT
CASTVQGMNTEAFF
>TRBJ2-1|-|TRBV5-5|-
TGTGCCAGCAGCGGGGAGCCCGGGATCTCCTACAATGAGCAGTTCTTC
CASSGEPGISYNEQFF
>TRBJ1-5|-|TRBV7-8|TRBD1
TGTGCCAGCAGCTTAGCCGGGACAGGGGGCAAGTATAGCAATCAGCCCCAGCATTTT
CASSLAGTGGKYSNQPQHF
>TRBJ2-3|-|TRBV7-9|-
TGTGCCAGCAGCTTAAATCGCGCGGGGCCCACAGATACGCAGTATTTT
CASSLNRAGPTDTQYF
>TRBJ1-5|-|TRBV7-2|-
TGTGCCAGCAGCTTAGATGGGAGTCAGCCCCAGCATTTT
CASSLDGSQPQHF
>TRBJ2-5|-|TRBV7-3|-
TGTGCCAGCAGCTTAGGAGGGGTGGGGAAAGAGACCCAGTACTTC
CASSLGGVGKETQYF
>TRBJ2-7|-|TRBV2|-
TGTGCCAGCAGTGAAAGTCCGACAGGAGTTATTTACGAGCAGTACTTC
CASSESPTGVIYEQYF
>TRBJ1-1|-|TRBV15|-
TGTGCCACCAGCAGAGGGGGAACAGGGAACACTGAAGCTTTCTTT
CATSRGGTGNTEAFF
>TRBJ2-5|-|TRBV6-5|TRBD2
TGTGCCAGCAGTTTGGGACTAGCGGGGGGCCTGGAGACCCAGTACTTC
CASSLGLAGGLETQYF
>TRBJ1-2|few|TRBV12-5|-
TGTGCTAGTGGTTTGGGAGGACAACTCTATGGCTACACCTTC
CASGLGGQLYGYTF
>TRBJ1-2|once|TRBV18|-
TGTGCCAGCTCAGCAAGGGGGACTGGCTACACCTTC
CASSARGTGYTF
>TRBJ1-5|-|TRBV3-1/TRBV3-2|TRBD1
TGTGCCAGCAGCCAAGATGGAGGGGGCACTCAGCCCCAGCATTTT
CASSQDGGGTQPQHF
>TRBJ1-1|-|TRBV7-3|-
TGTGCCAGCAGCCCTGGCAGGCATAACACTGAAGCTTTCTTT
CASSPGRHNTEAFF
>TRBJ1-1|-|TRBV12-5|-
TGTGCTAGTGGTTTGGACACAGGGACTGAAGCTTTCTTT
CASGLDTGTEAFF
>TRBJ2-7|-|TRBV19|-
TGTGCCAGTATAGGCCGGGGCTACGAGCAGTACTTC
CASIGRGYEQYF
>TRBJ1-3|few|TRBV6-6|TRBD1
TGTGCCAGCAGTCCCAACCAGGGGGCTGGAAACACCATATATTTT
CASSPNQGAGNTIYF
>TRBJ2-5|-|TRBV5-1|-
TGCGCCAGCAGCCCCGGCGGAGGGAAGGGGGAGACCCAGTACTTC
CASSPGGGKGETQYF
>TRBJ1-3|-|TRBV6-6|-
TGTGCCAGCATTTCGCGCGGGGCAGACACCATATATTTT
CASISRGADTIYF
>TRBJ1-1|few|TRBV5-4|TRBD1
TGTGCCAGCAGCTTGTACGACAGGGGATACACTGAAGCTTTCTTT
CASSLYDRGYTEAFF
>TRBJ1-5|once|TRBV11-2|TRBD1
TGTGCCAGCAGCTTAGACTGGACAGGGTCTCAGCCCCAGCATTTT
CASSLDWTGSQPQHF
>TRBJ1-2|-|TRBV6-5|TRBD1
TGTGCCAGCAGTTACTCGTCTGGGACAGGGGCGCTGGGCTACACCTTC
CASSYSSGTGALGYTF
>TRBJ2-5|few|TRBV11-2|TRBD1
TGTGCCAGCAGCCTCGGACAGGGGGAGACCCAGTACTTC
CASSLGQGETQYF
>TRBJ2-5|-|TRBV4-1|TRBD2
TGCGCCAGCAGCCAAGATAGGCGGGAGGGCCAAGAGACCCAGTACTTC
CASSQDRREGQETQYF
>TRBJ1-5|-|TRBV27|-
TGTGCCAGCAGTTTAATGACAGGACCACCTCAGCATTTT
CASSLMTGPPQHF
>TRBJ2-5|-|TRBV6-5|TRBD1
TGTGCCAGCAGACCCCCGGGACAGCGGGAGACCCAGTACTTC
CASRPPGQRETQYF
>TRBJ2-7|-|TRBV4-2|TRBD1
TGTGCCAGCAGCCAAGTAAACCTTGGACAGGGGGCTGCCTACGAGCAGTACTTC
CASSQVNLGQGAAYEQYF
>TRBJ1-2|-|TRBV28|-
TGTGCCAGCAGCGGACTGATTGGAGAATATGGCTACACCTTC
CASSGLIGEYGYTF